This T cell receptor beta chain was identified during a study of CD8+ T cells in alopecia areata. The table lists this clone with a few counts. The antigen remains unidentified. RNA was isolated and reverse transcribed to cDNA, the sequencing template. Profiled with immunoSEQ multiplex PCR; TCRdb holds only in-frame clones, not every one. The repertoire holds hundreds of thousands of clones, roughly 66% seen once, with more than 0.95% in the top ten. Stated treatment: oral pan-JAK inhibitor, 5-10 mg twice daily. Germline CDR1 reads SGHNT; CDR2 reads YENEEA. CDR3 size: 17 residues. Trimming removed 3 bases from V and 6 bases from J; junction bases left unmatched: 13. Study-wide points: A large proportion of expanded lesional clones were detected persisting in scalp and blood during tofacitinib.

J is TRBJ2-3 and V is TRBV11-3, with 9 bases fitting TRBD1. The clonotype was recovered from a human donor with alopecia areata. Sample: CD4+ T cells sorted from blood, taken at approximately week 45, from a patient treated with tofacitinib. CDR3 bases: TGTGCCAGCAGCTTCTGGTTCCAGGGACAGGGAGCCGATACGCAGTATTTT. It encodes CASSFWFQGQGADTQYF.